Sequencing of this TCR beta chain was carried out in a study of T-cell memory formation after mild COVID-19. V lost 10 bases, J lost 0 bases, and 12 bases lay in between. Germline V gives CDR1 MNHEY, CDR2 SMNVEV (reference sequence). This CDR3 has 14 amino acids. Barcoded TCR alpha and TCR beta cDNA libraries with UMIs came from 5'RACE using constant-segment primers. From the 5' RACE reads, TCRdb called clonotypes with MiXCR, one entry per CDR3 protein. The table shows 300,000 to 400,000 distinct CDR3 sequences, with more than 15% occurring only once. The chain recombines TRBV27 with TRBJ2-2; the D gene is possibly TRBD1 (6 bases). Source material: PBMCs or a T cell subset sorted from them (not recorded which). The origin of this receptor is a man in his late teens or twenties who had mild COVID-19 (a few samples of this study predate the infection). Cell type and time point are not known. In DNA, the CDR3 is TGTGCCACTGGGTGGACAGCGAACACCGGGGAGCTGTTTTTT. It codes for CATGWTANTGELFF.